The clone carrying this TCR beta chain has a count of ten or more. No antigen is known for it. The data were obtained in a study of CD8 T cells in ankylosing spondylitis. General study results and limits: A motif of roughly eight highly homologous TCR beta variants was seen as apparently characteristic of ankylosing spondylitis blood.

Looked up from germline, CDR1 is DFQATT and CDR2 is SNEGSKA (reference sequence). Trimming pared 5 bases from V and 5 bases from J, leaving 19 bases between. This CDR3 region has 15 residues. One entry per CDR3 protein, called by TCRdb with MiXCR from the 5' RACE reads. This table has fewer than 550,000 distinct CDR3 sequences, approximately 5% appearing once. This sequence was found in a male donor with ankylosing spondylitis. The sample was blood, either unsorted or a sorted T cell fraction (not recorded which). The chain employs TRBV20-1 and TRBJ1-5; D gene ambiguous. The CDR3 coding sequence is TGCAGTGCTGGAGGAATACTCGCGGCGGATCAGCCCCAGCATTTT. Translated, it gives CSAGGILAADQPQHF.